This TCR beta chain was captured by sequencing in a study of T cell responses to AZD1222 COVID-19 vaccine. Using immunoSEQ multiplex PCR, the repertoire was profiled, and TCRdb retains in-frame clones only, with some absent. The sample has 100,000 to 130,000 clones; around nine tenths are singletons. The receptor's source is an adult who received the AZD1222 COVID-19 vaccine. Sample: peripheral blood, taken 28 days after the second AZD1222 dose.

The DNA of the CDR3 is TGCGCCAGCAGCATCGGACAGGGTAATAATTCACCCCTCCACTTT. The encoded protein is CASSIGQGNNSPLHF. The chain recombines TRBV5-1 with TRBJ1-6, with 8 bases matching TRBD1. Germline CDR1 SGHRS, CDR2 YFSETQ. The CDR3 contains 15 residues. Trimming cost V 4 bases and J 5 bases; bases outside gene matches: 5.